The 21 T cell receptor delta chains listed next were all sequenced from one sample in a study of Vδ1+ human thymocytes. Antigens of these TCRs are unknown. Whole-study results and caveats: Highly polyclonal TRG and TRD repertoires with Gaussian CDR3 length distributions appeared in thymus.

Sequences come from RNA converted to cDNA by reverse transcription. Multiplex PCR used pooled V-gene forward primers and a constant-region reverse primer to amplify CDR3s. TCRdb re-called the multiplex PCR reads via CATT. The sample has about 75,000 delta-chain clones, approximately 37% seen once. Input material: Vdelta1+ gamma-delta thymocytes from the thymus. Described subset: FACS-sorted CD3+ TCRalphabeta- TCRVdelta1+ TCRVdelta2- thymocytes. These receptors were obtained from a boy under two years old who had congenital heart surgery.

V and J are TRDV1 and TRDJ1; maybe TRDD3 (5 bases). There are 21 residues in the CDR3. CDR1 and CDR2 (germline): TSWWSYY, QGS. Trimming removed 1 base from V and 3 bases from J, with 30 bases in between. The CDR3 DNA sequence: TGTGCTCTTGGGGAACGAGCCTCCCCAACGTGGGAAGGGGAATACGCCGATAAACTCATCTTT. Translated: CALGERASPTWEGEYADKLIF.

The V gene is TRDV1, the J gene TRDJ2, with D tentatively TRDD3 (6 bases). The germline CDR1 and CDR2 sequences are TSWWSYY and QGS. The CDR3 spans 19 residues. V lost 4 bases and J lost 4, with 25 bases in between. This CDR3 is CALGGQIGQGLGRTAQLFF. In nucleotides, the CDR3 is TGTGCTCTTGGGGGGCAGATCGGTCAGGGACTGGGAAGGACAGCACAACTCTTCTTT.

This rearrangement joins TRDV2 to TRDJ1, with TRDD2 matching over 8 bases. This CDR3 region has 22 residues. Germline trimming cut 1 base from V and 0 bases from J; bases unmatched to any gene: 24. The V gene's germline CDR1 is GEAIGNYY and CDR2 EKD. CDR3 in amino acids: CACDTKGGLPTLEANYTDKLIF. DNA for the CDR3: TGTGCCTGTGACACGAAAGGCGGACTTCCTACGTTAGAGGCAAATTACACCGATAAACTCATCTTT.

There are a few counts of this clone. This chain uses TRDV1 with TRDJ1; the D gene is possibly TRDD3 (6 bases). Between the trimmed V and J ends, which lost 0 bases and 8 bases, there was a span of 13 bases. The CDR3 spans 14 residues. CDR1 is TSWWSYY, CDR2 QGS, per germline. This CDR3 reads CALGELEGTGKLIF. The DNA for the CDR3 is TGTGCTCTTGGGGAACTAGAGGGTACTGGGAAACTCATCTTT.

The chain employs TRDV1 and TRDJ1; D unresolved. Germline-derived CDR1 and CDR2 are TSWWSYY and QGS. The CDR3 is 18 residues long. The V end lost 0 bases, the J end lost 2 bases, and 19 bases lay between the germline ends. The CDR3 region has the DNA TGTGCTCTTGGGGAACTGACACGCCAGGGGCTACGTACCGATAAACTCATCTTT. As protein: CALGELTRQGLRTDKLIF.

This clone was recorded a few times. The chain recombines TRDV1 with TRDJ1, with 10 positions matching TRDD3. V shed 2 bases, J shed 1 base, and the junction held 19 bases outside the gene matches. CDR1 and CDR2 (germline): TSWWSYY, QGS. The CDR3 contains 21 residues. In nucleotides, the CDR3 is TGTGCTCTTGGGGAAAATTGGGGTCTTCACTGGGGGATTCGTGGCACCGATAAACTCATCTTT. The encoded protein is CALGENWGLHWGIRGTDKLIF.

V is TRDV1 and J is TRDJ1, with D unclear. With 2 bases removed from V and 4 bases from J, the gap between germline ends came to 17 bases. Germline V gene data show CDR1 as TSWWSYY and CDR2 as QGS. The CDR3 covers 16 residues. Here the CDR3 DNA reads TGTGCTCTTGGGGAAGTGGTGTATGTGCAGGACGATAAACTCATCTTT. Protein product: CALGEVVYVQDDKLIF.

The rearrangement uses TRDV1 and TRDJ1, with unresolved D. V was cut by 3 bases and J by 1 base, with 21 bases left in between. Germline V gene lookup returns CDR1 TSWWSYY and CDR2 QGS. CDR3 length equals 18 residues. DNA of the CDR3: TGTGCTCTTGGGGACCTCCTCCCGCAGGTGGTCCGCACCGATAAACTCATCTTT. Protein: CALGDLLPQVVRTDKLIF.

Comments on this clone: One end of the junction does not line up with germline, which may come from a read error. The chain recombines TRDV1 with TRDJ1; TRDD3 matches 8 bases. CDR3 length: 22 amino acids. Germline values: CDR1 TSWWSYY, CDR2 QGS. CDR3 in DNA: TGTGCTCGTGGGGAACTTCGCTACGTTGGTCCTGGGGGAGAGGTGTACACCGATAAACTCATCTTT. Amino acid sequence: CARGELRYVGPGGEVYTDKLIF.

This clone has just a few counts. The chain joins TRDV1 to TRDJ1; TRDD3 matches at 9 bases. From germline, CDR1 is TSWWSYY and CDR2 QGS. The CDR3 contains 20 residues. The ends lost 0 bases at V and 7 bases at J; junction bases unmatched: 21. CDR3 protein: CALGELAFLGIRATIAKLIF. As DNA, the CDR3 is TGTGCTCTTGGGGAACTCGCCTTCCTGGGGATACGCGCTACAATTGCTAAACTCATCTTT.

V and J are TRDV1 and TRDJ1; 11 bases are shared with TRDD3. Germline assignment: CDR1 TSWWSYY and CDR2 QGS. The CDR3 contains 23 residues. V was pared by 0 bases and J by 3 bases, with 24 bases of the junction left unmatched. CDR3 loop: CALGELLFLPPGGYYMGADKLIF. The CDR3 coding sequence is TGTGCTCTTGGGGAACTTCTCTTCCTACCTCCTGGGGGATACTACATGGGGGCCGATAAACTCATCTTT.

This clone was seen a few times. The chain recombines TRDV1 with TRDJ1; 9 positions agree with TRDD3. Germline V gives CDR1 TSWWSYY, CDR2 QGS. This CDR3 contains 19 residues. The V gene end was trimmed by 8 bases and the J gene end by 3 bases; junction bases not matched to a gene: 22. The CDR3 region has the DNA TGTGCTCTTCACTCCTTTCGGTCCCTGCCTGGGGGATTCTCCGATAAACTCATCTTT. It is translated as CALHSFRSLPGGFSDKLIF.

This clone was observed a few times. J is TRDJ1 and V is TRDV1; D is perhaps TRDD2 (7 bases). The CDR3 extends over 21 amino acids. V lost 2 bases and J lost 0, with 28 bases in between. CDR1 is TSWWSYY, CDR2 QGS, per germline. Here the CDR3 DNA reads TGTGCTCTTGGGGAATTCCGGCCTCCTTCCTGGGGTTGTTCCTACACCGATAAACTCATCTTT. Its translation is CALGEFRPPSWGCSYTDKLIF.

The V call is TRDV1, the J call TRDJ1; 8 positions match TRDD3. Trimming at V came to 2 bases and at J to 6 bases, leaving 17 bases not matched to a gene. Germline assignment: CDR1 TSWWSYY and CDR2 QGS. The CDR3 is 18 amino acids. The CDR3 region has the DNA TGTGCTCTTGGGGAAGCTTCTACCGTACTGGGGGTTGCTCATAAACTCATCTTT. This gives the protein CALGEASTVLGVAHKLIF.

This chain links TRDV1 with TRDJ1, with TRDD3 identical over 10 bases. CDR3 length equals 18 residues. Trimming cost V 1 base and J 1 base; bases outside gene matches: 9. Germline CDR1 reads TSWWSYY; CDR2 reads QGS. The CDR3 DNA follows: TGTGCTCTTGGGGAACCGCCCAGCACTGGGGGATGCACCGATAAACTCATCTTT. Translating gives CALGEPPSTGGCTDKLIF.

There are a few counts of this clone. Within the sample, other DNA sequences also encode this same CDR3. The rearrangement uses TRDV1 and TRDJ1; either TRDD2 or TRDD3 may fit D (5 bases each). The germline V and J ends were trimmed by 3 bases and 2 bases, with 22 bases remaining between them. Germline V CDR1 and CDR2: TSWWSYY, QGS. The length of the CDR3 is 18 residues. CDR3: CALGDFRSGVRQTDKLIF. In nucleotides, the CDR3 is TGTGCTCTTGGGGACTTCCGGTCGGGGGTACGACAGACCGATAAACTCATCTTT.

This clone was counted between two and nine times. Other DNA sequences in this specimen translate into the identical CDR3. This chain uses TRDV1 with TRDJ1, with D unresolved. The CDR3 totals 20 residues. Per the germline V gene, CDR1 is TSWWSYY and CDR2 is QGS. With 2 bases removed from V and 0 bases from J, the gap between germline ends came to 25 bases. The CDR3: CALGESATTSPETYTDKLIF. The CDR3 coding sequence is TGTGCTCTTGGGGAATCCGCCACTACGTCCCCGGAGACGTACACCGATAAACTCATCTTT.

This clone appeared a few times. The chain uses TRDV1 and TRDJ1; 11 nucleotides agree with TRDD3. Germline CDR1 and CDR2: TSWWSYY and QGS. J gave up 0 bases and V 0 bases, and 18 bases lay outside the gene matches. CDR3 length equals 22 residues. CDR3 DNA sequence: TGTGCTCTTGGGGAACTATGTCTTTTCCGTACTGGGGGATATGAGCACACCGATAAACTCATCTTT. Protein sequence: CALGELCLFRTGGYEHTDKLIF.

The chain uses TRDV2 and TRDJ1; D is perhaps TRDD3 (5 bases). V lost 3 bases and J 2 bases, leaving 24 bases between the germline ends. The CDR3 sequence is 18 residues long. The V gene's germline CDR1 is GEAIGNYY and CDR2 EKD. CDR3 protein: CACDGGYRAGSGTDKLIF. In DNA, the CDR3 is TGTGCCTGTGACGGAGGATATCGAGCCGGGTCGGGAACCGATAAACTCATCTTT.

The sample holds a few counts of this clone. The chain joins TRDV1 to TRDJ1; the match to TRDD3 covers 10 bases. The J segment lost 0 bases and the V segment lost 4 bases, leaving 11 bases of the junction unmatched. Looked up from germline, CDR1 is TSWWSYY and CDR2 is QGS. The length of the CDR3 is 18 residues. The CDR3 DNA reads TGTGCTCTTGGGGTCCACGCTCCTACTGGGGGATACACCGATAAACTCATCTTT. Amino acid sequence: CALGVHAPTGGYTDKLIF.

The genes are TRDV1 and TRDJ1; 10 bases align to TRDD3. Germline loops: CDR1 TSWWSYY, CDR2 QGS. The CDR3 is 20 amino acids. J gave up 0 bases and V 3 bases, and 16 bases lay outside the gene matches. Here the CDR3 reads CALGDGLTYWGIDYTDKLIF. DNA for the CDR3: TGTGCTCTTGGGGACGGCCTTACGTACTGGGGGATCGATTACACCGATAAACTCATCTTT.